This T cell receptor (beta chain) originates from a study of CD8+ T cells in alopecia areata. About the research overall: Treated patients were given 5 to 10 mg oral tofacitinib twice daily.

The V gene end was trimmed by 3 bases and the J gene end by 1 base; junction bases not matched to a gene: 21. Germline V gene sequence: CDR1 MDHEN, CDR2 SYDVKM. CDR3 size: 20 residues. On this clone itself: The antigen remains undetermined.

Points from the study as a whole: Mouse data revealed clearer TCR sharing than patient data did, a gap possibly tied to HLA.

RNA was isolated and reverse transcribed to cDNA, the sequencing template. This table comes from immunoSEQ multiplex PCR, and its TCRdb copy is limited to in-frame clones, with some not included. The sample yields 140,000 to 150,000 clones, around 86% seen once. This chain connects TRBV28 to TRBJ2-7; 7 bases map to TRBD1. This material consisted of CD8+ T cells sorted from blood, taken at week 0. The TCR sequence derives from a human donor with alopecia areata. The CDR3 loop is CASSLVVLPPEQGISYEQYF. The CDR3 nucleotides are TGTGCCAGCAGTTTGGTCGTCTTGCCCCCGGAACAGGGGATATCCTACGAGCAGTACTTC.